The present TCR beta chain was sequenced within a study of cytomegalovirus exposure and HLA in healthy donors. This clone was seen more than once but under ten times. Measured with immunoSEQ multiplex PCR; TCRdb has only the in-frame clones, and not every one. This table has 160,000 or so clones, about four fifths appearing once. Germline CDR1 reads MDHEN; CDR2 reads SYDVKM. The germline V and J ends were trimmed by 5 bases and 0 bases, with 14 bases remaining between them. This CDR3 comprises 15 residues. This chain connects TRBV28 to TRBJ2-7; D is possibly TRBD2 (5 bases). The origin of this receptor is a man aged 25-45 years in good health and CMV-seropositive. Sequenced material: PBMCs. This CDR3 reads CASSPPASSSYEQYF. The CDR3 coding sequence is TGTGCCAGCAGTCCCCCGGCTAGCAGCTCCTACGAGCAGTACTTC.